This T cell receptor (beta chain) is drawn from a study of CD8+ T cells in alopecia areata. Treatment reported: oral pan-JAK inhibitor, 5-10 mg twice daily. Cell sorting on a FACSAria was used to separate CD4+ and CD8+ T cells from the PBMCs. Looked up from germline, CDR1 is SQVTM and CDR2 is ANQGSEA. CDR3 length: 14 residues. Unmatched junction bases numbered 6, after V lost 7 bases and J lost 2 bases. TCR sequencing used cDNA made by reverse transcription of extracted RNA. Assay: immunoSEQ multiplex PCR; the TCRdb copy retains only in-frame clones and omits some. The table has about 64,000 clones, about 45% seen once.

The source is a human donor with alopecia areata. The sample consisted of CD8+ T cells sorted from blood, taken around week 36, from a patient treated with tofacitinib. The chain joins TRBV29-1 to TRBJ2-3; 10 nucleotides line up with TRBD2. CDR3 protein: CSGLLAGPTDTQYF. The CDR3 DNA follows: TGCAGCGGATTACTAGCGGGACCCACAGATACGCAGTATTTT.